Below are 9 T cell receptor beta chains sequenced from a single sample in a study of T-cell reconstitution after alpha-beta-depleted transplantation in children listed by TCRdb under 2016. Library generation was performed with PCR. Sequencing used an Illumina HiSeq 2500. To normalize quantification of the TCRbeta repertoire, the TCR libraries were built with molecular barcoding that relied on unique molecular identifiers. TCRdb handled the public reads itself, with Q25 trimming in fastp and clone calling in MiXCR, and kept productive beta chains. Merged by CDR3 protein, the rows form single entries marked with the most common genes and DNA. The sample table lists about 500,000 distinct CDR3 sequences, 30% to 35% of them with a count of one. Of the sample, more than 2% falls within the top ten clones. The starting material was PBMCs from the stem cell graft donor, obtained from the stem cell graft. These receptors all stem from a human donor who donated a stem cell graft to a child with aplastic anemia.

This clonotype occurred a few times. The chain links TRBV5-1 to TRBJ1-1, with 9 bases identical to TRBD1. The CDR3 has 14 residues. After removal of 4 bases from V and 0 bases from J, the junction contained 1 base not matched to a gene. Germline loops: CDR1 SGHRS, CDR2 YFSETQ. CDR3 residues: CASSRDRVNTEAFF. The CDR3 nucleotides are TGCGCCAGCAGCCGGGACAGGGTGAACACTGAAGCTTTCTTT.

The chain joins TRBV19 to TRBJ1-2; 7 nucleotides line up with TRBD1. This CDR3 has 21 amino acids. CDR1 and CDR2 (germline): LNHDA, SQIVND (reference sequence). With 3 bases clipped from V and 0 bases from J, the junction kept 22 bases outside the gene matches. The CDR3 sequence is CASSIYLGDEQGIPPNYGYTF. CDR3 in DNA: TGTGCCAGTAGTATCTATCTGGGCGACGAACAGGGGATCCCTCCTAACTATGGCTACACCTTC. Full variable domain (remainder filled in from reference TRBV19 and TRBJ1-2): DGGITQSPKYLFRKEGQNVTLSCEQNLNHDAMYWYRQDPGQGLRLIYYSQIVNDFQKGDIAEGYSVSREKKESFPLTVTSAQKNPTAFYLCASSIYLGDEQGIPPNYGYTFGSGTRLTVV.

The chain couples TRBV5-1 to TRBJ2-3; 8 positions match TRBD2. The V segment lost 0 bases and the J segment 0 bases; nucleotides outside the gene matches: 6. This CDR3 region has 17 residues. Germline-derived CDR1 and CDR2 are SGHRS and YFSETQ. The CDR3 nucleotides read TGCGCCAGCAGCTTGGTGGGTAGCGGGACTAGCACAGATACGCAGTATTTT. Protein sequence: CASSLVGSGTSTDTQYF. Full variable domain (rest looked up from reference TRBV5-1 and TRBJ2-3): KAGVTQTPRYLIKTRGQQVTLSCSPISGHRSVSWYQQTPGQGLQFLFEYFSETQRNKGNFPGRFSGRQFSNSRSEMNVSTLELGDSALYLCASSLVGSGTSTDTQYFGPGTRLTVL.

V gene TRBV27 combines with J gene TRBJ1-4; D remains unclear. V dropped 4 bases and J dropped 8 bases, with 14 bases sitting between them. Germline CDR1 is MNHEY and CDR2 is SMNVEV (reference sequence). There are 14 residues in the CDR3. CDR3 sequence reads: CASSSRTSKEKLFF. In nucleotides, the CDR3 is TGTGCCAGCAGTTCCCGGACGTCAAAGGAAAAACTGTTTTTT.

The V and J genes are TRBV20-1 and TRBJ2-5, with D perhaps TRBD2 (5 bases). CDR1 is DFQATT and CDR2 is SNEGSKA in the germline V gene (reference sequence). The V end was cut by 5 bases, the J end by 0 bases, with 13 bases between. This CDR3 comprises 14 residues. In DNA form, the CDR3 reads TGCAGTGCTTCAGGTCCGGGGTACCAAGAGACCCAGTACTTC. This encodes CSASGPGYQETQYF.

This rearrangement joins TRBV20-1 to TRBJ1-2; no definite D call. Germline V gene data show CDR1 as DFQATT and CDR2 as SNEGSKA (reference sequence). This CDR3 region has 14 residues. Trimming removed 5 bases at V and 2 bases at J, with 15 bases between. CDR3 coding DNA: TGCAGTGCTCCAGCGGCGGTTTTCAACTATGGCTACACCTTC. Its protein product is CSAPAAVFNYGYTF.

The chain employs TRBV27 and TRBJ1-2, with D perhaps TRBD1 (5 bases). This CDR3 region has 15 residues. CDR1 and CDR2 (germline): MNHEY, SMNVEV (reference sequence). Trimming stripped 2 bases from V and 2 bases from J, with 12 bases between. The CDR3 nucleotides are TGTGCCAGCAGTTTAAGGGGTTACCTGAACTATGGCTACACCTTC. It specifies CASSLRGYLNYGYTF.

The chain carries TRBV6-1 and TRBJ2-5; perhaps TRBD2 as D (7 bases). This CDR3 is built from 16 residues. Trimming took off 4 bases at V and 6 bases at J, with 21 bases between the two ends. Germline V lookup: CDR1 MNHNS, CDR2 SASEGT. DNA for the CDR3: TGTGCCAGCAGTGGGGGGGGTGAAGAGCGGGACAAGACCCAGTACTTC. This gives the protein CASSGGGEERDKTQYF.

The rearrangement links TRBV7-9 to TRBJ1-1; 7 bases agree with TRBD1. CDR3 length: 17 amino acids. Germline values: CDR1 SEHNR, CDR2 FQNEAQ (reference sequence). V lost 2 bases and J lost 0; bases outside the gene matches: 9. The CDR3 region has the DNA TGTGCCAGCAGCTTATCATCGACAGGGCTAATGAACACTGAAGCTTTCTTT. Protein sequence: CASSLSSTGLMNTEAFF.